These T cell receptor beta chains were read from a single sample in a study of T cell responses to AZD1222 COVID-19 vaccine. Data came from immunoSEQ multiplex PCR; TCRdb stores just in-frame clones and leaves some out. The sample includes roughly 100,000 clones, approximately 88% of them seen just once. This material consisted of peripheral blood, taken on day 0 of AZD1222 vaccination. Every receptor here comes from an adult in good health. The CDR3 runs from the conserved cysteine through the conserved F or W. Fields, in order: D gene, J gene, clone size, V gene, CDR3 protein, CDR3 DNA. A D gene is named only where the DNA matches it firmly. A clone size is listed for some rows: how often the clone was seen (once, few, many), or a class if it is expanded.

TRBD2	TRBJ2-5	few	TRBV18	CASSLGLAGGPRSRVRETQYF	TGTGCCAGCTCCCTAGGACTAGCGGGAGGGCCTCGATCCCGCGTAAGAGAGACCCAGTACTTC
NA	TRBJ2-7	NA	TRBV10-2	CASRRGNSYEQYF	TGCGCCAGCAGGCGGGGAAACTCCTACGAGCAGTACTTC
TRBD1	TRBJ1-5	NA	TRBV28	CASRSPGTGFSNQPQHF	TGTGCCAGCAGATCCCCCGGGACAGGGTTTAGCAATCAGCCCCAGCATTTT
NA	TRBJ1-6	once	TRBV30	CAWAGTQYSPLHF	TGTGCCTGGGCCGGGACACAATATTCACCCCTCCACTTT
NA	TRBJ2-1	NA	TRBV4-3	CASSQEESTRQFF	TGCGCCAGCAGCCAAGAGGAAAGTACACGGCAGTTCTTC
NA	TRBJ1-2	NA	TRBV4-2	CASSPRWDTGPYGYTF	TGTGCCAGCAGCCCGAGGTGGGACACCGGACCCTATGGCTACACCTTC
NA	TRBJ1-2	NA	TRBV12-3/TRBV12-4	CASSLDGIYGYTF	TGTGCCAGCAGTTTGGACGGAATCTATGGCTACACCTTC
NA	TRBJ1-6	NA	TRBV5-3	CARSRIRALNSPLHF	TGTGCCAGAAGCAGAATCAGGGCTCTGAATTCACCCCTCCACTTT
TRBD1	TRBJ1-6	NA	TRBV9	CAIPGQGNSPLHF	TGTGCCATTCCGGGACAGGGGAATTCACCCCTCCACTTT
NA	TRBJ1-5	NA	TRBV7-9	CASSLEGRPQHF	TGTGCCAGCAGCTTAGAAGGACGGCCCCAGCATTTT
TRBD1	TRBJ1-2	NA	TRBV14	CASSLAAGGRDGYTF	TGTGCCAGCAGCCTCGCAGCAGGGGGACGGGATGGCTACACCTTC
NA	TRBJ2-5	NA	TRBV29-1	CSVELAAQETQYF	TGCAGCGTTGAACTGGCAGCCCAAGAGACCCAGTACTTC
NA	TRBJ1-5	NA	TRBV30	CAWTPGLNYQPQHF	TGTGCCTGGACCCCAGGACTGAACTATCAGCCCCAGCATTTT
NA	TRBJ2-1	NA	TRBV27	CASSPNTFNEQFF	TGTGCCAGCAGTCCCAACACCTTCAATGAGCAGTTCTTC
TRBD1	TRBJ1-1	NA	TRBV14	CASSIDRVGPEAFF	TGTGCCAGCAGTATAGACAGGGTTGGACCTGAAGCTTTCTTT
NA	TRBJ1-2	NA	TRBV21-1	CASSPRRRGYTF	TGTGCCAGCAGCCCCCGGCGACGTGGCTACACCTTC
NA	TRBJ1-1	NA	TRBV19	CASSNQGSTEAFF	TGTGCCAGTAGTAATCAGGGGAGCACTGAAGCTTTCTTT
NA	TRBJ1-5	NA	TRBV24-1	CATSDLTANQPQHF	TGTGCCACCAGTGATTTGACAGCAAATCAGCCCCAGCATTTT
TRBD2	TRBJ2-7	NA	TRBV27	CASSSTSCYEQYF	TGTGCCAGCAGTTCGACTAGCTGCTACGAGCAGTACTTC
NA	TRBJ1-1	NA	TRBV5-4	CASSLLATEAFF	TGTGCCAGCAGCTTATTGGCAACTGAAGCTTTCTTT
TRBD1	TRBJ1-2	NA	TRBV5-1	CASTLLGPGQGLFSYTF	TGCGCCAGCACCCTTTTGGGCCCTGGACAGGGCTTGTTTAGCTACACCTTC
NA	TRBJ1-3	NA	TRBV28	CASSLPRGALENTIYF	TGTGCCAGCAGTTTGCCTAGAGGGGCTCTGGAAAACACCATATATTTT
NA	TRBJ1-6	NA	TRBV11-2	CASSLVTSPLHF	TGTGCCAGCAGCTTAGTCACTTCACCCCTCCACTTT
TRBD2	TRBJ2-1	NA	TRBV7-8	CASSVGLAGWEEQFF	TGTGCCAGCAGCGTGGGACTAGCGGGGTGGGAAGAGCAGTTCTTC
NA	TRBJ2-7	NA	TRBV11-2	CASSLNLVEQYF	TGTGCCAGCAGCTTAAACTTGGTCGAGCAGTACTTC
NA	TRBJ1-1	NA	TRBV5-4	CASSLWGYDPNTEAFF	TGTGCCAGCAGCTTGTGGGGTTATGACCCCAACACTGAAGCTTTCTTT